One sample yielded the 18 T cell receptor beta chains listed below, sequenced in a study of blood T cell repertoires in COVID-19. Only in-frame clones appear in the TCRdb table, and some are missing; sequencing was by immunoSEQ multiplex PCR. The sample shows a few hundred thousand clones, over 75% of them seen only once. Input material: peripheral blood. The receptors were sampled from a human donor in a cohort sampled during active COVID-19.

J is TRBJ1-3 and V is TRBV7-9, with no clear D. In germline, CDR1 is SEHNR, CDR2 FQNEAQ (reference sequence). The CDR3 spans 13 residues. V lost 3 bases and J lost 3, with 6 bases in between. This CDR3 reads CASSFQDGNTIYF. CDR3 DNA: TGTGCCAGCAGCTTTCAGGATGGAAACACCATATATTTT.

The V call is TRBV24-1, the J call TRBJ2-3, with 12 bases matching TRBD2. V lost 6 bases to trimming and J lost 1 base; unmatched junction nucleotides: 4. This CDR3 is built from 16 residues. Looked up from germline, CDR1 is KGHDR and CDR2 is SFDVKD. The CDR3 protein is CATSPRLAGGTDTQYF. CDR3 coding DNA: TGTGCCACCAGTCCGAGACTAGCGGGGGGCACAGATACGCAGTATTTT.

The CDR3 DNA is TGTGCCAGCAGCTTGGTTGCGGTCTACGAGCAGTACTTC. It codes for CASSLVAVYEQYF. The chain carries TRBV5-6 and TRBJ2-7; D call uncertain. The CDR3 is 13 amino acids. Germline lookup yields CDR1 SGHDT and CDR2 YYEEEE. V gave up 0 bases and J gave up 3 bases, with 7 bases separating them.

In the case of this clone: This CDR3 is also generated by other DNA sequences in the sample. The chain has TRBV24-1 and TRBJ2-1; 12 bases fit TRBD2. This CDR3 is built from 16 residues. Germline V lookup: CDR1 KGHDR, CDR2 SFDVKD. The junction had 3 bases not matched to a gene; V was cut back by 4 bases and J by 3 bases. This CDR3 reads CATSDTSGGRYNEQFF. The CDR3 DNA follows: TGTGCCACCAGTGACACTAGCGGGGGGCGCTACAATGAGCAGTTCTTC.

The J gene is TRBJ1-5, the V gene TRBV6-5, with D possibly matching TRBD1 (6 bases). The CDR3 runs to 15 residues. Trimming left V 6 bases short and J 9 bases short, with 21 bases between. Germline V gene lookup returns CDR1 MNHEY and CDR2 SVGAGI. The CDR3 loop reads CASSVSSGGQGPQHF. The CDR3 coding sequence is TGTGCCAGCAGCGTCTCTTCGGGGGGGCAGGGGCCCCAGCATTTT.

This clone was seen many times. Other DNA variants within this sample encode the same CDR3. This chain links TRBV6-5 with TRBJ2-5, with TRBD2 identical over 13 bases. V dropped 0 bases and J dropped 5; count of bases not matched to a gene: 0. The CDR3 has 15 residues. From germline, CDR1 is MNHEY and CDR2 SVGAGI. CDR3 in amino acids: CASSYSTSGGETQYF. In nucleotides, the CDR3 is TGTGCCAGCAGTTACTCGACTAGCGGGGGGGAGACCCAGTACTTC.

The chain recombines TRBV3-1 (or the pseudogene TRBV3-2) with TRBJ2-4; TRBD2 agrees at 8 bases. CDR1 and CDR2 (germline): LGHDT, YNNKEL (reference sequence). The J segment lost 1 base and the V segment lost 3 bases, leaving 5 bases of the junction unmatched. The CDR3 extends over 16 amino acids. The CDR3 bases are TGTGCCAGCAGCCAGCGGGGGGAGGGGGCCAAAAACATTCAGTACTTC. It translates to CASSQRGEGAKNIQYF.

The chain has TRBV7-3 and TRBJ1-1; the D gene is possibly TRBD1 (6 bases). Trimming cost V 5 bases and J 0 bases, with 16 bases left between them. Germline CDR1 and CDR2: SGHTA and FQGTGA. The CDR3 is 16 amino acids. CDR3 DNA: TGTGCCAGCAGCCCCCGTGTGAGGGGGATGAACACTGAAGCTTTCTTT. Protein product: CASSPRVRGMNTEAFF. Complete variable domain (other parts from reference TRBV7-3 and TRBJ1-1): GAGVSQTPSNKVTEKGKYVELRCDPISGHTALYWYRQSLGQGPEFLIYFQGTGAADDSGLPNDRFFAVRPEGSVSTLKIQRTERGDSAVYLCASSPRVRGMNTEAFFGQGTRLTVV.

The chain joins TRBV5-4 to TRBJ2-1, with 12 bases fitting TRBD1. Germline CDR1 SGHNT, CDR2 YYREEE (reference sequence). Unmatched junction bases numbered 11, after V lost 3 bases and J lost 10 bases. The CDR3 totals 16 residues. The CDR3 spells CASSSILGQGAEEQFF. CDR3 nucleotides: TGTGCCAGCAGCTCGATTTTGGGACAGGGGGCAGAGGAGCAGTTCTTC.

This rearrangement joins TRBV6-5 to TRBJ1-2, with 9 nucleotides matching TRBD1. CDR3 length equals 15 residues. The germline CDR1 and CDR2 sequences are MNHEY and SVGAGI. V lost 5 bases, J lost 7 bases, and 11 bases stayed unmatched. The CDR3 here is CASSTEDRGMSGYTF. The CDR3 bases are TGTGCCAGCAGTACAGAGGACAGGGGCATGTCTGGCTACACCTTC.

This clone came up once. The gene calls are TRBV6-5 and TRBJ2-2; 7 bases match TRBD2. J was trimmed by 6 bases and V by 2 bases; bases with no gene match: 0. Looked up from germline, CDR1 is MNHEY and CDR2 is SVGAGI. The CDR3 spans 13 residues. The CDR3 loop reads CASSYRGAGELFF. The CDR3 nucleotides are TGTGCCAGCAGTTACCGGGGGGCCGGGGAGCTGTTTTTT.

The chain recombines TRBV18 with TRBJ2-4; 13 bases fit TRBD2. Germline CDR1 reads KGHSH; CDR2 reads LQKENI. V lost 2 bases and J lost 1; bases outside the gene matches: 8. This CDR3 region has 19 residues. DNA of the CDR3: TGTGCCAGCTCACCAAGAACTAGCGGGGGGGCCTTGGCCAAAAACATTCAGTACTTC. This encodes CASSPRTSGGALAKNIQYF. Full variable domain (outside the CDR3, taken from reference TRBV18 and TRBJ2-4): NAGVMQNPRHLVRRRGQEARLRCSPMKGHSHVYWYRQLPEEGLKFMVYLQKENIIDESGMPKERFSAEFPKEGPSILRIQQVVRGDSAAYFCASSPRTSGGALAKNIQYFGAGTRLSVL.

V gene TRBV19 combines with J gene TRBJ2-6; 9 bases line up with TRBD2. This CDR3 contains 22 residues. Germline V gene sequence: CDR1 LNHDA, CDR2 SQIVND (reference sequence). J gave up 0 bases and V 1 base, and 16 bases lay outside the gene matches. The CDR3 region has the DNA TGTGCCAGTAGTATAGCCCTGGGATTGCGGGGGGGCCAGGACTCTGGGGCCAACGTCCTGACTTTC. Amino acids: CASSIALGLRGGQDSGANVLTF.

The genes are TRBV24-1 and TRBJ1-2, with TRBD1 as a possible D gene (6 bases). The germline V and J ends were trimmed by 3 bases and 8 bases, with 15 bases remaining between them. This CDR3 contains 14 residues. Germline assignment: CDR1 KGHDR and CDR2 SFDVKD. CDR3: CATSDTLTGNGYTF. The CDR3, as DNA: TGTGCCACCAGTGATACACTAACAGGGAACGGCTACACCTTC.

The V and J genes are TRBV27 and TRBJ1-5; D perhaps matches TRBD1 (5 bases). V was pared by 3 bases and J by 9 bases, with 15 bases between. This CDR3 contains 14 residues. Germline V gives CDR1 MNHEY, CDR2 SMNVEV (reference sequence). The CDR3 DNA follows: TGTGCCAGCAGTTTTCGGGGGGAAAAAGGGCCCCAGCATTTT. This sequence encodes CASSFRGEKGPQHF.

The genes are TRBV6-2 or TRBV6-3 and TRBJ2-7; D may be TRBD2 (5 bases). This CDR3 comprises 12 residues. Germline assignment: CDR1 MNHEY and CDR2 SVGEGT. Between the trimmed V and J ends, which lost 2 bases and 7 bases, there was a span of 9 bases. For the CDR3, the DNA is TGTGCCAGCAGTTACGGGTCGGGGGAGCAGTACTTC. This sequence encodes CASSYGSGEQYF.

For the CDR3, the DNA is TGTGCCAGCAGCTTTTCCGGGACAGGAAATTCACCCCTCCACTTT. Amino acids: CASSFSGTGNSPLHF. The chain links TRBV6-5 to TRBJ1-6, with 8 bases aligning to TRBD1. Germline CDR1 reads MNHEY; CDR2 reads SVGAGI. The CDR3 spans 15 residues. The ends lost 6 bases at V and 7 bases at J; junction bases unmatched: 8.

The rearrangement joins TRBV2 to TRBJ1-1; 7 bases match TRBD1. There are 14 residues in the CDR3. The trim removed 5 bases at V and 1 base at J, leaving 4 bases unmatched. CDR1 is SNHLY, CDR2 FYNNEI, per germline. CDR3 loop: CASSTQGGNTEAFF. The CDR3 DNA sequence: TGTGCCAGCAGTACCCAGGGGGGGAACACTGAAGCTTTCTTT.